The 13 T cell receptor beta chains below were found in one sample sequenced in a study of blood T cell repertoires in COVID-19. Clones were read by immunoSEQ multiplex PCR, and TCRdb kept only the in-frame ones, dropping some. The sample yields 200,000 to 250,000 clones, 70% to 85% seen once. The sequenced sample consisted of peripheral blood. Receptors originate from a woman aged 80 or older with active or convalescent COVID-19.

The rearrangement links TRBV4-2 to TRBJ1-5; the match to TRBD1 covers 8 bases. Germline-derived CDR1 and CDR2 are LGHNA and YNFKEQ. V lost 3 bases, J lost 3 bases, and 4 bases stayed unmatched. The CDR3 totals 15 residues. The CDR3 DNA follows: TGTGCCAGCAGCCAGGCAGGGGGCGACAATCAGCCCCAGCATTTT. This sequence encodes CASSQAGGDNQPQHF.

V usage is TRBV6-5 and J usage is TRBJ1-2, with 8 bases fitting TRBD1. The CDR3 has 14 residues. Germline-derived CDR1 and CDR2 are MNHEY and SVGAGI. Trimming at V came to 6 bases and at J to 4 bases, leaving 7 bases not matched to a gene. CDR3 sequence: CASRGDRSLYGYTF. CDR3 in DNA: TGTGCCAGCAGAGGGGACAGGAGCCTCTATGGCTACACCTTC.

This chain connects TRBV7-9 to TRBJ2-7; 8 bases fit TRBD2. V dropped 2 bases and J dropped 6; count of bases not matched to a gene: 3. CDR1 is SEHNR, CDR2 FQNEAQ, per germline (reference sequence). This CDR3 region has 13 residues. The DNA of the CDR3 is TGTGCCAGCAGCTTACGGGAGGGCGTCGAGCAGTACTTC. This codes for CASSLREGVEQYF.

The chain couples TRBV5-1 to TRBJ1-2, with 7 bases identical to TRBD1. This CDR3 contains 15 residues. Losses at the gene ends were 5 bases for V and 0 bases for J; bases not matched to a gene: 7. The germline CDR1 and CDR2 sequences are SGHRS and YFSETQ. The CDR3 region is CASRSQGQANYGYTF. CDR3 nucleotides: TGCGCCAGCAGGTCTCAAGGACAGGCTAACTATGGCTACACCTTC.

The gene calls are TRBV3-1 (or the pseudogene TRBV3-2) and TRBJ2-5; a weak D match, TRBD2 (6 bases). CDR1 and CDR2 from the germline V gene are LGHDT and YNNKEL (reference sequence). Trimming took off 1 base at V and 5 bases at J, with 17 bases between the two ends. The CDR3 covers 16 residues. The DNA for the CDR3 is TGTGCCAGCAGCCAAGCGGTAGCTGGGGGGTATGAGACCCAGTACTTC. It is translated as CASSQAVAGGYETQYF.

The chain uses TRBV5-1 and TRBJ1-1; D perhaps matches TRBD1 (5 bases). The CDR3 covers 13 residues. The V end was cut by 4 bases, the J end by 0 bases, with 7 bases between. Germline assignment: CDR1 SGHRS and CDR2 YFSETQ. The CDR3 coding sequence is TGCGCCAGCAGCACGGACATGAACACTGAAGCTTTCTTT. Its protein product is CASSTDMNTEAFF.

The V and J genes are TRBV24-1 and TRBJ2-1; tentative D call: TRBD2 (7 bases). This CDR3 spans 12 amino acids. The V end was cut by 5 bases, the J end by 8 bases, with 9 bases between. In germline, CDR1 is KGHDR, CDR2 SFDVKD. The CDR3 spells CATSAGGHEQFF. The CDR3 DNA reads TGTGCCACCAGTGCGGGGGGCCATGAGCAGTTCTTC.

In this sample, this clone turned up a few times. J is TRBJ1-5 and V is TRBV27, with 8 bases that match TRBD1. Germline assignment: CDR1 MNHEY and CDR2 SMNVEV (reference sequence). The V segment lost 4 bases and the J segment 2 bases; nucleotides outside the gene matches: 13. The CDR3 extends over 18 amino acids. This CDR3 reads CASSSRGQGSAGNQPQHF. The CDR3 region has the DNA TGTGCCAGCAGTTCCCGAGGACAGGGAAGTGCGGGCAATCAGCCCCAGCATTTT.

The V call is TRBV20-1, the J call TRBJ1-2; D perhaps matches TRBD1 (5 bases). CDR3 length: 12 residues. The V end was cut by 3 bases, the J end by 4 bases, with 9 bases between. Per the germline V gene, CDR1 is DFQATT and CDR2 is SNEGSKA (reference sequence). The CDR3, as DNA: TGCAGTGCTAGTGGGGCCCTCTATGGCTACACCTTC. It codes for CSASGALYGYTF.

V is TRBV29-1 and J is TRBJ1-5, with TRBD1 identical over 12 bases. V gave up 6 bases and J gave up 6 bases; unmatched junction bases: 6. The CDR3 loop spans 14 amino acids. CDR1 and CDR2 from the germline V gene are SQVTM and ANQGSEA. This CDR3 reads CSVTGQGAGQPQHF. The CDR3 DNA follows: TGCAGCGTGACGGGACAGGGGGCAGGTCAGCCCCAGCATTTT.

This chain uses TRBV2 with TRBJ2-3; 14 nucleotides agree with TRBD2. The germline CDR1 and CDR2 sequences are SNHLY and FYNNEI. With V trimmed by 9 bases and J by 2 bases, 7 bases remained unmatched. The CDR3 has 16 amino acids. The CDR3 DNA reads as TGTGCCAGTGGCGGACTAGCGGGGGGCCCCACAGATACGCAGTATTTT. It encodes CASGGLAGGPTDTQYF.

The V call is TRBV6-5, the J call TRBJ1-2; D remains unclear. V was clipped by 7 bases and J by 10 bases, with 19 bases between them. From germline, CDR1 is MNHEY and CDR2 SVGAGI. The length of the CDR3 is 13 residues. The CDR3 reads CASTTRSRGTYTF. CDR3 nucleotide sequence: TGTGCCAGCACCACAAGAAGTCGGGGAACCTACACCTTC.

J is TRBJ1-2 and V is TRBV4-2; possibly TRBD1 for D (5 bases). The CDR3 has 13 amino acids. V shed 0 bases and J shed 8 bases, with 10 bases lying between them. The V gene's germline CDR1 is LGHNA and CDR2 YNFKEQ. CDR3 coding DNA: TGTGCCAGCAGCCAAGATTGGGGGGAGGGCTACACCTTC. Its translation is CASSQDWGEGYTF.